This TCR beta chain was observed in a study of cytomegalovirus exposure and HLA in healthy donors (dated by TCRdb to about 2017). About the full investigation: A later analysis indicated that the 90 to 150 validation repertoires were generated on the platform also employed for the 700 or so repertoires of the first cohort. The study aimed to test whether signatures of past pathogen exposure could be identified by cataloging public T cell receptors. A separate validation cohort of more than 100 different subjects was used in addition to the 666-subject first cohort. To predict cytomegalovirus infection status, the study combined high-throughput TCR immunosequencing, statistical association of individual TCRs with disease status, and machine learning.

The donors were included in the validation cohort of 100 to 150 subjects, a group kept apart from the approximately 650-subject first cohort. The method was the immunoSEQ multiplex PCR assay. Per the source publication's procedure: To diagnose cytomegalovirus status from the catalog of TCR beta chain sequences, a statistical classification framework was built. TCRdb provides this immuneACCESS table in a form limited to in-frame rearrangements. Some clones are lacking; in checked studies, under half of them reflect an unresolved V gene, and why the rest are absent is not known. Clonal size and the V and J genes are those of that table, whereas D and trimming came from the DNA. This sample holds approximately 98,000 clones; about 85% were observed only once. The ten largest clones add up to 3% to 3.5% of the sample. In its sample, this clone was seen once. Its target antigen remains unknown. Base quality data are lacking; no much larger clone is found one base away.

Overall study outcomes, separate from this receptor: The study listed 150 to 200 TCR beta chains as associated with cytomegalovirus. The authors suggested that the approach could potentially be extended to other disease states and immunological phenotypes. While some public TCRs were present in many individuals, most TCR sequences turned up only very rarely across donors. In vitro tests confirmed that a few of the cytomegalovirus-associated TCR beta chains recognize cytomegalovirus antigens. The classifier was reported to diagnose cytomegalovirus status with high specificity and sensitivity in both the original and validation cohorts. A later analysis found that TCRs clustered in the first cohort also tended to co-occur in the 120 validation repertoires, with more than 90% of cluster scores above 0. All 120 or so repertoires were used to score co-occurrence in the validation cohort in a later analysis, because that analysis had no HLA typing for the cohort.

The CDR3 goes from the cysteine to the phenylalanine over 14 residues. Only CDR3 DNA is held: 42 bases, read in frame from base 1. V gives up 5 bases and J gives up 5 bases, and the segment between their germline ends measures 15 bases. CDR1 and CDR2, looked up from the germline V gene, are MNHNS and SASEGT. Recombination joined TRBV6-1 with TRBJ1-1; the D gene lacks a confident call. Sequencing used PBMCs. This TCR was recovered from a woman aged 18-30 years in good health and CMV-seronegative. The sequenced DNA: TGTGCCAGCAGTTGGTCCAGAGTGGAGACTGAAGCTTTCTTT. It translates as CASSWSRVETEAFF.